This record looks at one T cell receptor beta chain sequence and its context. This clonotype has at least ten counts. It lacks a known antigen. No much larger clone exists at a distance of one base, and base qualities are not known. The entry originates in a study of Graves' ophthalmopathy and Graves' hyperthyroidism (dated by TCRdb to the late 2010s). For the study in its entirety: Peripheral blood was collected at initial diagnosis, prior to any treatment. TCR beta repertoire signatures were used to distinguish Graves' ophthalmopathy from Graves' hyperthyroidism and to predict progression to ophthalmopathy. To explore V-J signatures that separate ophthalmopathy from hyperthyroidism, a discovery set of about a hundred patients was enrolled, consisting of 40 to 45 with ophthalmopathy and around 57 with stable hyperthyroidism. The 100 or so discovery patients were randomly split 7:3 into training and test sets. For independent validation, a separate cohort was made up of 18 hyperthyroidism patients plus 17 patients who later progressed from hyperthyroidism to ophthalmopathy. Once sampling was done, hyperthyroidism patients were given methimazole at a starting dose of 30 mg daily, while ophthalmopathy patients were given high-dose intravenous methylprednisolone. In five to seven hyperthyroidism patients, T-cell repertoires of thyroid tissue and blood were compared. In total, 135 blood samples were TCR-sequenced: roughly 45 ophthalmopathy, some 75 hyperthyroidism and roughly 17 hyperthyroidism-to-ophthalmopathy patients. Results the study describes overall, beyond this receptor: Among expanded thyroid clonotypes with frequency above 0.001, most also showed up in blood, which suggests that blood repertoires may reflect the thyroid immune response. Sample size was not predetermined statistically, and investigators were not blinded to group allocation. In validation, the model predicted ophthalmopathy progression with about 71% sensitivity and approximately 75% specificity; eleven to twelve predicted patients were CT-confirmed with GO in a median of approximately six months. In cross-validation, the 13-signature model distinguished ophthalmopathy from stable hyperthyroidism with 87.88% sensitivity and 81.08% specificity, while in the test set the corresponding values were about 80% and 75%.

Hyperthyroidism was considered stable if no progression to ophthalmopathy occurred within 18 months of follow-up. Patients with hyperthyroidism were aged 18 to 65 years, had been newly diagnosed, and had a disease duration of less than 2 months. Patients were excluded if they had other autoimmune diseases, uncontrolled infections, pregnancy or lactation. Clinical symptoms, serum thyroxine, TRAb, thyroid ultrasound and orbital computed tomography formed the basis of the diagnosis. PBMCs were isolated from roughly 10 ml of fresh peripheral blood by Ficoll-Paque density gradient centrifugation. Total RNA was extracted with Trizol reagent and quality-checked on an Agilent 2100 Bioanalyzer. TCR beta CDR3 regions were amplified from RNA transcripts for repertoire sequencing. The first round was an RT-PCR using HTBI primers with the Qiagen OneStep RT-PCR kit, and this first round was followed by a second-round multiplex PCR, then size selection and purification. Libraries were sequenced paired-end with 100 bp reads on an Illumina HiSeq2000. The original pipeline was this. Reads were processed with SOAPnuke, discarding reads with adapters, uncalled bases, mean Phred below 15, or no exact constant-primer or identifier match. COPE v1.2.5 was used to merge the high-quality paired reads. Clonotypes were defined as unique nucleotide sequences and were aligned to IMGT TRB V, D and J references using MiTCR v1.1. The analysis was limited to V-J combinations with a frequency above 0.0001, which together covered 99% to 99.2% of the repertoires. A TCR clonal expansion and chaos score per V-J combination was defined as the ratio of F50 clonal expansion to chaos observed in the TCRdist matrix. Welch's t-statistics and random forest were used to reduce features to over ten V-J combinations, which were fed into a naive Bayes classifier. The Morisita-Horn index was used to measure how similar the thyroid and blood repertoires were. TCRdb trimmed the raw reads at Q25, called clones with MiXCR and kept productive beta chains. CDR3 protein duplicates are merged, each entry listing the most common genes and DNA. TCRdb's processing, not the authors' own work, is the source of the V and J calls. This sample holds a few hundred thousand distinct CDR3 sequences; approximately 15% were observed only once. 5.5% to 8% of the sample lies in the top ten.

The source is a woman between 18 and 29 years old with stable Graves' hyperthyroidism. Donor details come from another sample of the same person, matched by shared clones. Sample: peripheral blood.

The CDR3 is CASSFSTPPEAFF. The sequenced DNA is TGTGCCAGCAGTTTCAGTACCCCTCCTGAAGCTTTCTTT. This sequence uses TRBV27 and TRBJ1-1; the D segment cannot be called with confidence. CDR1 is given as MNHEY and CDR2 as SMNVEV, both from the germline V gene (reference sequence). Deletion took 3 bases off V and 6 bases off J, with a span of 11 bases between the germline ends. The CDR3 numbers 13 residues from cysteine through phenylalanine. Only the CDR3 part of the read is kept: 39 bases, read in frame from the first base.